This entry lists 27 T cell receptor beta chains sequenced from one sample in a study of T cell clones after liver transplantation. TCRdb keeps only in-frame clones here, not all; method: immunoSEQ multiplex PCR. The repertoire holds about 120,000 clones, with 90% as singletons. This material consisted of CD4+ T cells from blood, taken 12 months after liver transplant. The receptors come from a human patient who received a liver transplant. Among the T cells, some may be from the graft donor.

The chain couples TRBV10-3 to TRBJ1-1; D remains unclear. The germline gives CDR1 ENHRY, CDR2 SYGVKD. The CDR3 length is 13 residues. V lost 6 bases and J lost 3, with 11 bases in between. CDR3 DNA sequence: TGTGCCATCAGGTCGGGGAGAGACACTGAAGCTTTCTTT. Its translation is CAIRSGRDTEAFF.

This clone occurred once. The V gene is TRBV27, the J gene TRBJ2-3; 7 nucleotides align to TRBD2. Losses at the gene ends were 2 bases for V and 0 bases for J; bases not matched to a gene: 17. The CDR3 runs to 20 residues. Germline loops: CDR1 MNHEY, CDR2 SMNVEV (reference sequence). CDR3 DNA: TGTGCCAGCAGTTTAACCCCATTGCGGGAGTTTTCACCCAGCACAGATACGCAGTATTTT. Translation gives CASSLTPLREFSPSTDTQYF.

The V and J genes are TRBV11-2 and TRBJ2-5; perhaps TRBD1 as D (5 bases). The V end was cut by 1 base, the J end by 2 bases, with 8 bases between. The germline V gene encodes CDR1 SGHAT and CDR2 FQNNGV. This CDR3 spans 14 amino acids. DNA of the CDR3: TGTGCCAGCAGCTTAGGGGCAGGGCAAGAGACCCAGTACTTC. Translation gives CASSLGAGQETQYF.

The gene calls are TRBV29-1 and TRBJ2-1; D possibly matches TRBD1 or TRBD2 (6 bases each). The CDR3 runs to 17 residues. V dropped 2 bases and J dropped 3 bases, with 20 bases sitting between them. Germline assignment: CDR1 SQVTM and CDR2 ANQGSEA. For the CDR3, the DNA is TGCAGCGTTGAAAAGGGGGGTAGAGTAGCGATCTACAATGAGCAGTTCTTC. Amino acid sequence: CSVEKGGRVAIYNEQFF.

The chain couples TRBV4-3 to TRBJ2-3, with D uncertain. V was clipped by 3 bases and J by 2 bases, with 12 bases between them. CDR1 LGHNA and CDR2 YSLEER come from the germline V gene. This CDR3 contains 15 residues. CDR3 in amino acids: CASSHRALNTDTQYF. CDR3 coding DNA: TGCGCCAGCAGCCACCGGGCCCTCAACACAGATACGCAGTATTTT.

To note about this clone: The sample contains more than one DNA sequence encoding this CDR3. The J gene is TRBJ2-3, the V gene TRBV5-1; 8 bases map to TRBD2. The V gene end was trimmed by 0 bases and the J gene end by 3 bases; junction bases not matched to a gene: 3. Germline CDR1 and CDR2: SGHRS and YFSETQ. This CDR3 has 15 amino acids. CDR3 region: CASSLGTSGTDTQYF. DNA for the CDR3: TGCGCCAGCAGCTTGGGCACTAGCGGTACAGATACGCAGTATTTT.

V and J are TRBV7-3 and TRBJ2-1; 7 bases match TRBD1. The junction had 8 bases not matched to a gene; V was cut back by 4 bases and J by 5 bases. Germline-derived CDR1 and CDR2 are SGHTA and FQGTGA. CDR3 length: 15 amino acids. In DNA, the CDR3 is TGTGCCAGCAGCTCCGGACAGGCCGGTAACAATGAGCAGTTCTTC. Protein product: CASSSGQAGNNEQFF. The full variable domain, in which reference TRBV7-3 and TRBJ2-1 provide the parts outside the CDR3, is GAGVSQTPSNKVTEKGKYVELRCDPISGHTALYWYRQSLGQGPEFLIYFQGTGAADDSGLPNDRFFAVRPEGSVSTLKIQRTERGDSAVYLCASSSGQAGNNEQFFGPGTRLTVL.

The chain is built from TRBV29-1 and TRBJ1-5; no definite D call. The CDR3 runs 13 residues. CDR1 and CDR2 from the germline V gene are SQVTM and ANQGSEA. V lost 6 bases and J lost 2, with 11 bases in between. The CDR3 coding sequence is TGCAGCGTGTTCCCCGGGGGCAATCAGCCCCAGCATTTT. Amino acids: CSVFPGGNQPQHF.

Details on this clone: Germline is not matched at one junction end, which may reflect a read error. The chain carries TRBV7-7 and TRBJ1-5, with 7 bases matching TRBD1. Germline CDR1 and CDR2: SSHAT and FNYEAQ (reference sequence). The CDR3 runs 13 residues. The CDR3 spells CASSLDREGPQHF. The CDR3 DNA reads as TGTGCTAGCAGCCTCGACAGGGAGGGTCCCCAGCATTTT.

The genes are TRBV4-2 and TRBJ2-7, with 9 bases fitting TRBD1. The CDR3 sequence is 14 residues long. The trim removed 1 base at V and 5 bases at J, leaving 3 bases unmatched. Germline assignment: CDR1 LGHNA and CDR2 YNFKEQ. The CDR3 sequence is CASSQGDREDEQYF. The CDR3 DNA follows: TGTGCCAGCAGCCAAGGGGACAGGGAGGACGAGCAGTACTTC.

This clone was seen just once. The chain combines TRBV19 with TRBJ1-5; D may be TRBD1 (5 bases). This CDR3 is 14 amino acids long. Trimming left V 10 bases short and J 0 bases short, with 13 bases between. The V gene's germline CDR1 is LNHDA and CDR2 SQIVND (reference sequence). The CDR3 DNA reads as TGTGCCACCCAATGGGGGACTAGCAATCAGCCCCAGCATTTT. Translation: CATQWGTSNQPQHF.

The chain has TRBV6-6 and TRBJ1-2; TRBD1 aligns across 7 bases. This CDR3 region has 12 residues. Germline CDR1 is MNHNY and CDR2 is SVGAGI (reference sequence). V dropped 7 bases and J dropped 3; count of bases not matched to a gene: 2. The CDR3 spells CASNQGDYGYTF. The DNA for the CDR3 is TGTGCCAGCAACCAGGGGGACTATGGCTACACCTTC.

J is TRBJ2-1 and V is TRBV18, with D maybe TRBD2 (6 bases). The CDR3 consists of 14 residues. With 8 bases removed from V and 4 bases from J, the gap between germline ends came to 15 bases. Germline V gene lookup returns CDR1 KGHSH and CDR2 LQKENI. CDR3 coding DNA: TGTGCCAGCCTCCCGGGCGGGATTTACAATGAGCAGTTCTTC. Its protein product is CASLPGGIYNEQFF. Full variable domain (outside the CDR3, taken from reference TRBV18 and TRBJ2-1): NAGVMQNPRHLVRRRGQEARLRCSPMKGHSHVYWYRQLPEEGLKFMVYLQKENIIDESGMPKERFSAEFPKEGPSILRIQQVVRGDSAAYFCASLPGGIYNEQFFGPGTRLTVL.

The chain links TRBV7-3 to TRBJ2-7; the match to TRBD2 covers 8 bases. CDR3 length: 15 amino acids. V shed 2 bases, J shed 4 bases, and the junction held 7 bases outside the gene matches. In germline, CDR1 is SGHTA, CDR2 FQGTGA. CDR3 sequence reads: CASSLEAGGQYEQYF. CDR3 sequence (DNA): TGTGCCAGCAGCTTAGAGGCGGGAGGACAGTACGAGCAGTACTTC.

This sequence joins TRBV2 and TRBJ1-1, with D perhaps TRBD1 (5 bases). From germline, CDR1 is SNHLY and CDR2 FYNNEI. Trimming took off 4 bases at V and 6 bases at J, with 12 bases between the two ends. The CDR3 is 13 amino acids. This CDR3 is CASSAMRDAEAFF. CDR3 sequence (DNA): TGTGCCAGCAGTGCCATGAGGGACGCTGAAGCTTTCTTT.

The V gene is TRBV7-9, the J gene TRBJ2-5; D is undetermined. Germline CDR1 reads SEHNR; CDR2 reads FQNEAQ (reference sequence). The CDR3 spans 11 residues. Trimming removed 5 bases from V and 5 bases from J, with 6 bases in between. CDR3 protein: CASSPLETQYF. As DNA, the CDR3 is TGTGCCAGCAGCCCCCTTGAGACCCAGTACTTC. Full variable domain (remainder filled in from reference TRBV7-9 and TRBJ2-5): DTGVSQNPRHKITKRGQNVTFRCDPISEHNRLYWYRQTLGQGPEFLTYFQNEAQLEKSRLLSDRFSAERPKGSFSTLEIQRTEQGDSAMYLCASSPLETQYFGPGTRLLVL.

This clone was counted only a few times. This sequence joins TRBV25-1 and TRBJ2-1; TRBD1 aligns across 8 bases. Germline V gene sequence: CDR1 MGHDK, CDR2 SYGVNS. V lost 4 bases, J lost 7 bases, and 3 bases stayed unmatched. The CDR3 loop spans 13 amino acids. The CDR3 coding sequence is TGTGCCAGCAGTGTAACAGGGGGGAATGAGCAGTTCTTC. It specifies CASSVTGGNEQFF.

The genes are TRBV19 and TRBJ1-3; TRBD1 is a possible D gene (6 bases). Trimming took 6 bases from V and 0 from J, leaving 15 bases between them. The length of the CDR3 is 16 residues. Germline CDR1 and CDR2: LNHDA and SQIVND (reference sequence). CDR3 DNA: TGTGCCAGTAGACCTCCGGGGGCAGACTCTGGAAACACCATATATTTT. Its translation is CASRPPGADSGNTIYF.

This chain connects TRBV10-1 to TRBJ2-5, with 7 bases that match TRBD1. The CDR3 covers 13 residues. V lost 2 bases, J lost 3 bases, and 0 bases stayed unmatched. CDR1 is WNHNN and CDR2 is SYGVQD in the germline V gene (reference sequence). As DNA, the CDR3 is TGCGCCAGCAGTGAGGGGACAGAAGAGACCCAGTACTTC. It encodes CASSEGTEETQYF.

V gene TRBV2 combines with J gene TRBJ1-1; 7 nucleotides match TRBD1. J gave up 2 bases and V 3 bases, and 6 bases lay outside the gene matches. The CDR3 consists of 15 residues. Germline V CDR1 and CDR2: SNHLY, FYNNEI. DNA of the CDR3: TGTGCCAGCAGTGACCCAGGGGGGGCTAACACTGAAGCTTTCTTT. This encodes CASSDPGGANTEAFF.

V gene TRBV29-1 combines with J gene TRBJ2-3; 13 bases are a match to TRBD2. The CDR3 sequence is 14 residues long. J was trimmed by 4 bases and V by 5 bases; bases with no gene match: 3. Germline-derived CDR1 and CDR2 are SQVTM and ANQGSEA. CDR3 in amino acids: CSVPTSGRSDTQYF. The CDR3 DNA reads TGCAGCGTTCCGACTAGCGGGAGGTCAGATACGCAGTATTTT.

The chain is built from TRBV28 and TRBJ1-1; possible D gene TRBD1, 6 bases. With 7 bases removed from V and 5 bases from J, the gap between germline ends came to 14 bases. The CDR3 runs 13 residues. Germline CDR1 is MDHEN and CDR2 is SYDVKM. CDR3 in DNA: TGTGCCAGCATTAAAGCAGGGGATACTGAAGCTTTCTTT. As protein: CASIKAGDTEAFF.

This clone was seen a few times. The rearrangement uses TRBV28 and TRBJ1-2; D is ambiguous. Germline V gives CDR1 MDHEN, CDR2 SYDVKM. The CDR3 has 11 residues. V shed 6 bases and J shed 8 bases, with 10 bases lying between them. The CDR3 DNA sequence: TGTGCCAGCAGGTCTCACATCGGCTACACCTTC. Its translation: CASRSHIGYTF.

The chain couples TRBV28 to TRBJ2-7; the D gene could be TRBD1 or TRBD2 (7 bases each). The CDR3 runs 13 residues. Germline loops: CDR1 MDHEN, CDR2 SYDVKM. Trimming shortened V by 7 bases and J by 2 bases, and 12 bases separated the two germline ends. The CDR3 here is CASTQGGAYEQYF. CDR3 nucleotides: TGTGCCAGCACCCAGGGGGGGGCCTACGAGCAGTACTTC.

V is TRBV5-1 and J is TRBJ2-1, with D possibly TRBD2 on 6 matching bases. CDR3 size: 14 residues. Germline-derived CDR1 and CDR2 are SGHRS and YFSETQ. V shed 4 bases and J shed 7 bases, with 15 bases lying between them. The CDR3 is CASSARDRGNEQFF. The DNA of the CDR3 is TGCGCCAGCAGCGCCCGGGACCGGGGGAATGAGCAGTTCTTC.

The J gene is TRBJ1-5, the V gene TRBV2, with D unclear. The CDR3 has 13 amino acids. V lost 4 bases, J lost 1 base, and 5 bases lay in between. CDR1 and CDR2 (germline): SNHLY, FYNNEI. The CDR3, as DNA: TGTGCCAGCAGTGTGCAGAGCAATCAGCCCCAGCATTTT. As protein: CASSVQSNQPQHF.

This clone was observed a handful of times. V and J are TRBV5-8 and TRBJ1-5; possible D gene TRBD1, 5 bases. This CDR3 has 14 amino acids. Germline-derived CDR1 and CDR2 are SGHTS and YDEGEE. Deletions cut 2 bases from V and 3 bases from J, with 9 bases between. For the CDR3, the DNA is TGTGCCAGCAGCTTTAGACAGAACAATCAGCCCCAGCATTTT. The encoded protein is CASSFRQNNQPQHF.